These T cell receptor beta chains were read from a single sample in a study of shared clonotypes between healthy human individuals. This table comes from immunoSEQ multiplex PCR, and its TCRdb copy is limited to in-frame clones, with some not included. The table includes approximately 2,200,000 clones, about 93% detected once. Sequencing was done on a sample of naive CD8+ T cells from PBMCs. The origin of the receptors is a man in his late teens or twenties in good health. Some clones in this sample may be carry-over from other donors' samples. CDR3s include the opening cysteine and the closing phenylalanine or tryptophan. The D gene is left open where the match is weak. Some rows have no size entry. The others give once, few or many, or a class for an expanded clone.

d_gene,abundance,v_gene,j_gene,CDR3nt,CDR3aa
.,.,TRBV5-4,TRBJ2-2,TGTGCCAGCAGCCCGGATCGGGACACAATCACCGGGGAGCTGTTTTTT,CASSPDRDTITGELFF
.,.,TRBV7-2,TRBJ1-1,TGTGCCAGCCGACTCGGGAACACTGAAGCTTTCTTT,CASRLGNTEAFF
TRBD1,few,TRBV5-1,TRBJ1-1,TGCGCCAGCAGCCCGACCGGGACAGGTCTGACTGAAGCTTTCTTT,CASSPTGTGLTEAFF
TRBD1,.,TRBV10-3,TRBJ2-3,TGTGCCGCAACCACGGACAGGGGAACAGATACGCAGTATTTT,CAATTDRGTDTQYF
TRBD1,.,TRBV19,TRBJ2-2,TGTGCCAGCACTAGGACAGGGTCCACCGGGGAGCTGTTTTTT,CASTRTGSTGELFF
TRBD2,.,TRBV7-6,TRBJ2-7,TGTGCCAGCAGCATCGACCTGGGACTAGGTATCTACGAGCAGTACTTC,CASSIDLGLGIYEQYF
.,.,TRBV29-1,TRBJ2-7,TGCAGCGTTGTAAAACAGAATAACTACGAGCAGTACTTC,CSVVKQNNYEQYF
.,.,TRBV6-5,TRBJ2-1,TGTGCCAGCAGTTACTCGATCGGGGCCGAGTTCTTC,CASSYSIGAEFF
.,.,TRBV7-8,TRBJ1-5,TGTGCCAGCAGCTTAGCTTATCGTCCAGGACTGCATAGCAATCAGCCCCAGCATTTT,CASSLAYRPGLHSNQPQHF
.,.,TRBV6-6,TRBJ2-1,TGTGCCAGCTCGCAGGGGAGCTCCTACAATGAGCAGTTCTTC,CASSQGSSYNEQFF
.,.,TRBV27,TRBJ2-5,TGTGCCAGCCAGGACAGAGCGAAAGAGACCCAGTACTTC,CASQDRAKETQYF
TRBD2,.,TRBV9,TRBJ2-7,TGTGCCAGCAGCCCAAGCGGGCTAGCGGGAGTTGAGCAGTACTTC,CASSPSGLAGVEQYF
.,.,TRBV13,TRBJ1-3,TGTGCCAGCAGTTTTAACAGACACTCTGGAAACACCATATATTTT,CASSFNRHSGNTIYF
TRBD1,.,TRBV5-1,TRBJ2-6,TGCGCCAGCAACCCTCCAGGGGGCTCTGGGGCCAACGTCCTGACTTTC,CASNPPGGSGANVLTF
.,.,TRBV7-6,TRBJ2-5,TGTGCCAGCAGCTCGCGGAGGCAAGAGACCCAGTACTTC,CASSSRRQETQYF
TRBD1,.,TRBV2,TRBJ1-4,TGTGCCAGCAGTGAGCATCGGACAGGGGGCTTTGAAAAACTGTTTTTT,CASSEHRTGGFEKLFF
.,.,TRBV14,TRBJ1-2,TGTGCCAGCAGCCAAGTTGCGACAGGCTATGGCTACACCTTC,CASSQVATGYGYTF
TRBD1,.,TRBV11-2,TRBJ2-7,TGTGCCAGCAGCTCCGGGACAGGGGCCTACGAGCAGTACTTC,CASSSGTGAYEQYF
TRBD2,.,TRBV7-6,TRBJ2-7,TGTGCCAGCAGCTCCCTAGCGGGACCGCCCTACGAGCAGTACTTC,CASSSLAGPPYEQYF
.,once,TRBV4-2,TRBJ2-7,TGTGCCAGCAGCCAAGATACCTCAGACAACTACGAGCAGTACTTC,CASSQDTSDNYEQYF
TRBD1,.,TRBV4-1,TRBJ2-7,TGCGCCAGCAGCCCGTCTCGGGGACAGGGGCTTAACGAGCAGTACTTC,CASSPSRGQGLNEQYF
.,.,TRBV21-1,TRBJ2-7,TGTGCCAGCAGCAAAAGACAGGGTCCGCACGAGCAGTACTTC,CASSKRQGPHEQYF
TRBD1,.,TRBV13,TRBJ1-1,TGTGCCAGCAGCTACGGGACAGGGTCGGGCACTGAAGCTTTCTTT,CASSYGTGSGTEAFF